Below, 2 T cell receptor beta chains from the same sample are listed, as sequenced in a study of graft-versus-host responses after intestinal transplantation. TCRdb keeps only in-frame clones here, not all; method: immunoSEQ multiplex PCR. The sample lists 93,000 or so clones, roughly 93% occurring once. For these TCRs, the target antigens are not known. The specimen comprised unstimulated CD8+ T cells sorted from spleen or lymph node cells, sampled before intestinal transplant. The receptors here all came from a human donor who received an intestinal transplant.

The chain joins TRBV7-3 to TRBJ2-1, with D possibly matching TRBD1 (5 bases). Trimming took 4 bases from V and 5 from J, leaving 9 bases between them. Germline loops: CDR1 SGHTA, CDR2 FQGTGA. The CDR3 covers 13 residues. The CDR3 DNA follows: TGTGCCAGCAGCTACCAAGGGGACAATGAGCAGTTCTTC. It specifies CASSYQGDNEQFF.

The chain carries TRBV10-1 and TRBJ1-2; 7 bases align to TRBD1. In germline, CDR1 is WNHNN, CDR2 SYGVQD (reference sequence). V lost 8 bases and J lost 6; bases outside the gene matches: 6. The CDR3 length is 12 residues. The DNA for the CDR3 is TGCGCCAGCGGCGACAGGGTCAATGGCTACACCTTC. Protein: CASGDRVNGYTF.